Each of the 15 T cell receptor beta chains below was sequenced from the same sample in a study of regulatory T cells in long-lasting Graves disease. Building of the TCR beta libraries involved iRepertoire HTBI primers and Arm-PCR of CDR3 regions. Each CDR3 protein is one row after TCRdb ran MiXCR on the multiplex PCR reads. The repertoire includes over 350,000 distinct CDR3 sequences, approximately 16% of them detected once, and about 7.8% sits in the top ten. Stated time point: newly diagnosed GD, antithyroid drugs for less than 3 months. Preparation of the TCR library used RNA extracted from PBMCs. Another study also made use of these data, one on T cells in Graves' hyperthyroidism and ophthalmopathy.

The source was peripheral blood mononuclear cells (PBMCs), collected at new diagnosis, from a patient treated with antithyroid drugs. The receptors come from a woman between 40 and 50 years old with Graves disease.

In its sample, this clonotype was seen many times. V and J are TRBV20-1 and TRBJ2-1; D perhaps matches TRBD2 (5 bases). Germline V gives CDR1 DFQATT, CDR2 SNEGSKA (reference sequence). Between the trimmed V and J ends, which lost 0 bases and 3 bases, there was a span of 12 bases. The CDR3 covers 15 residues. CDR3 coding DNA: TGCAGTGCTAGAGATCAGCGGAACTTCTACAATGAGCAGTTCTTC. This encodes CSARDQRNFYNEQFF.

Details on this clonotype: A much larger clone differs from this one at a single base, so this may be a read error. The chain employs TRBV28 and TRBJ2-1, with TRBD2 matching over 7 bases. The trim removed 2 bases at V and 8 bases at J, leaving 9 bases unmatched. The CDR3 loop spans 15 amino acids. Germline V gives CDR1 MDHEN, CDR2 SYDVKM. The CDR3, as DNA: TGTGCCAGCAGTTTACGACTAGCCCTCATGGATGAGCAGTTCTTC. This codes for CASSLRLALMDEQFF. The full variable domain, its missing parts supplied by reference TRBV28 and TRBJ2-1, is DVKVTQSSRYLVKRTGEKVFLECVQDMDHENMFWYRQDPGLGLRLIYFSYDVKMKEKGDIPEGYSVSREKKERFSLILESASTNQTSMYLCASSLRLALMDEQFFGPGTRLTVL.

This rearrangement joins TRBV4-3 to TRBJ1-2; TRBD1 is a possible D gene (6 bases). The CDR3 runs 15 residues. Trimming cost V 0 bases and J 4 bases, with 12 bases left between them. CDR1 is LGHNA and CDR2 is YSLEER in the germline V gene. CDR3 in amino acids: CASSQDARGIYGYTF. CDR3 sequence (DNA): TGCGCCAGCAGCCAAGATGCCAGGGGAATCTATGGCTACACCTTC.

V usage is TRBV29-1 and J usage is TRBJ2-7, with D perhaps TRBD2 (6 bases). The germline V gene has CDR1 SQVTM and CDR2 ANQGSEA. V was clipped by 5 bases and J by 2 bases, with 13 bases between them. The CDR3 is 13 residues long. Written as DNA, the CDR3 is TGCAGCGTTCATAGTGGGGGGACCTACGAGCAGTACTTC. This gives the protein CSVHSGGTYEQYF.

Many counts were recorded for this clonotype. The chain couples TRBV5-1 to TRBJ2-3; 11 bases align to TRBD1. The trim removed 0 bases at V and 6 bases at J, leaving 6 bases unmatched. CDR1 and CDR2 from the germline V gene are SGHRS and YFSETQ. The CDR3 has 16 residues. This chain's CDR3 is CASSLEWTGGRDTQYF. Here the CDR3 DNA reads TGCGCCAGCAGCTTGGAGTGGACAGGGGGCAGGGATACGCAGTATTTT.

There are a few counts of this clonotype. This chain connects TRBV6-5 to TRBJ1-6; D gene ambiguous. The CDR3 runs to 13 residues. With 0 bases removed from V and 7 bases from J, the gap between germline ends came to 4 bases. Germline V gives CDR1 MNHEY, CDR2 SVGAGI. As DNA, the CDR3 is TGTGCCAGCAGTTACTCGGACAATTCACCCCTCCACTTT. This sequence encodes CASSYSDNSPLHF.

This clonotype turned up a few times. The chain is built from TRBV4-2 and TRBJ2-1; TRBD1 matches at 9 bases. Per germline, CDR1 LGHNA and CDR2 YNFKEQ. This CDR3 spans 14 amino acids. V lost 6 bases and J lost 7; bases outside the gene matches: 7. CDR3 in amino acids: CASRPTGGRNEQFF. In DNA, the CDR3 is TGTGCCAGCAGACCCACAGGGGGCCGAAATGAGCAGTTCTTC.

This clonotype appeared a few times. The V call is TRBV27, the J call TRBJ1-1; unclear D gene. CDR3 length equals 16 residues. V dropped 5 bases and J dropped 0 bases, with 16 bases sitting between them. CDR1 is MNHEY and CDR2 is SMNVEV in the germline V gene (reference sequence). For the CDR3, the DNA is TGTGCCAGCAGTCGACTGTACAGAGGACTGAACACTGAAGCTTTCTTT. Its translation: CASSRLYRGLNTEAFF.

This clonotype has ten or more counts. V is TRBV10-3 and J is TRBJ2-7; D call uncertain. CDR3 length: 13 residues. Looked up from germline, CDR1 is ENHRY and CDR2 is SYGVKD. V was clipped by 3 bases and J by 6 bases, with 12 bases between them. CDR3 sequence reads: CAISEGSPSEQYF. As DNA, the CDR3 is TGTGCCATCAGTGAAGGTAGTCCCTCCGAGCAGTACTTC.

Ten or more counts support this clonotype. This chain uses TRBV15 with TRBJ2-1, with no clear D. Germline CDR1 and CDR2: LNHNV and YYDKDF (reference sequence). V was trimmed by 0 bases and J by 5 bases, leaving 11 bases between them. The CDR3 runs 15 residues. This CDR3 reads CATSREEIWDNEQFF. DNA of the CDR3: TGTGCCACCAGCAGAGAAGAAATCTGGGACAATGAGCAGTTCTTC.

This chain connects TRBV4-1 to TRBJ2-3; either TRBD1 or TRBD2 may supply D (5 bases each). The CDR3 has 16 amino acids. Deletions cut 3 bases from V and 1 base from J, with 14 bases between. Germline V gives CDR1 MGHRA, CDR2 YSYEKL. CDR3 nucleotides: TGCGCCAGCAGCCAGGGGGTTTTTTCGGGCACAGATACGCAGTATTTT. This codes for CASSQGVFSGTDTQYF.

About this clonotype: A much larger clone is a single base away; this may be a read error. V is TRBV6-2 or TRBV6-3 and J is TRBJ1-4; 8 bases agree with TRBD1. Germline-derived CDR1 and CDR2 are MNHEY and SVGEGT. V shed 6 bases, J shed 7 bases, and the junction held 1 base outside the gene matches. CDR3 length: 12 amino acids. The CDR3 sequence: CASRTGVEKLFF. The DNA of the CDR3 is TGTGCCAGCAGGACAGGGGTTGAAAAACTGTTTTTT.

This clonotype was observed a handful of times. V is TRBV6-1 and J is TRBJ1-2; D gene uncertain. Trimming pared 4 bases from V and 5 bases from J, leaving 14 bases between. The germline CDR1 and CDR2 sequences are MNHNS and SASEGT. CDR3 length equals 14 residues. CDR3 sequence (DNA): TGTGCCAGCAGTGGAGACCTCCTGGGGTATGGCTACACCTTC. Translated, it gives CASSGDLLGYGYTF.

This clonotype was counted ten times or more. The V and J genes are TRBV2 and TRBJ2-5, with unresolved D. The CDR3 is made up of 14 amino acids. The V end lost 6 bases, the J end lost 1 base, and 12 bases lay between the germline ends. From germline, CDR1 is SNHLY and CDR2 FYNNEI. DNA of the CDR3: TGTGCCAGCAGCCAACGGACGGGCCAAGAGACCCAGTACTTC. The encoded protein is CASSQRTGQETQYF.

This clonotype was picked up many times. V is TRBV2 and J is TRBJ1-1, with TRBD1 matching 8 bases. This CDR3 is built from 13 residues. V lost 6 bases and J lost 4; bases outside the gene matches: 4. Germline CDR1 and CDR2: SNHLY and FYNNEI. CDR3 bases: TGTGCCAGCAGGGACAGGGTCGGCACTGAAGCTTTCTTT. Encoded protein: CASRDRVGTEAFF. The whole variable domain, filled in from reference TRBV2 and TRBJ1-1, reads EPEVTQTPSHQVTQMGQEVILRCVPISNHLYFYWYRQILGQKVEFLVSFYNNEISEKSEIFDDQFSVERPDGSNFTLKIRSTKLEDSAMYFCASRDRVGTEAFFGQGTRLTVV.